Described below is a single T cell receptor (beta chain) sequence and its context. Its antigen has not been determined. Base-call qualities are not available, and no considerably larger clone is one nucleotide away. These data come from a study of OX40 agonist ivuxolimab in advanced cancers. With respect to the entire study: Ivuxolimab was an agonistic, fully human IgG2 monoclonal antibody directed against OX40 (CD134), a costimulatory receptor. Intravenous ivuxolimab was administered to patients every 2 weeks at six dose levels: 0.01, 0.1, 0.3, 1.5, 3 and 10 mg/kg. Of the roughly 53 patients in dose escalation, about 20 had hepatocellular carcinoma, roughly 15 had melanoma, 9 had renal cell carcinoma and 9 had head and neck cancer. A male proportion of 82.7% and a mean age of roughly 58 years, ranging from roughly 23 to 90, were recorded for the dose-escalation cohort. Patients were allowed to have had prior anti-PD-1, anti-PD-L1 or anti-CTLA-4 therapy, and approximately 40% of the dose-escalation patients had been treated with checkpoint inhibitors. Partial responses occurred in three dose-escalation patients, of whom one had hepatocellular carcinoma and two had cutaneous melanoma. Peripheral TCRbeta sequencing aimed to test whether ivuxolimab altered TCR sequence diversity and caused clonal T-cell expansion. The paper covers the monotherapy dose-escalation part of the phase I ivuxolimab trial, which included N ≈ 50 patients. What the study reported, not specific to this receptor: In the 0.1-3.0 mg/kg groups, partial responders had among the lowest normalized peripheral clonal expansion, particularly in CD8+ T cells. The antigen specificity of the clonally expanded peripheral T cells was not determined. After ivuxolimab, more expanded clones were found on average in CD8+ T cells than in CD4+ T cells. Low levels of normalized T-cell clonal expansion were also seen in some nonresponding patients. At doses from 0.1 to 3.0 mg/kg, clonal expansion was seen in both CD4+ and CD8+ blood T cells between baseline and week 6.

Genomic DNA was isolated from the sorted cells so that the TCRbeta CDR3 region could be sequenced. TCRbeta CDR3 regions were sequenced using the immunoSEQ Assay. The table comes from immuneACCESS by way of TCRdb, which keeps in-frame sequences with V and J called. Part of the clones is missing from these tables; in studies checked, under half for an unresolved V gene and the rest for unknown reasons. Present in this sample are 92,000 or so clones, 84% of which were seen just once. The top ten constitute approximately 6.3% of the sample. Patients with autoimmune disease history or receiving systemic immunosuppression were excluded from the trial. In every dose cohort, peripheral blood was drawn for TCR sequencing at baseline, cycle 4 day 1, and cycle 7 day 1. The samples were taken from a phase I, first-in-human, multicenter, open-label dose-escalation trial of ivuxolimab. Adults with locally advanced or metastatic head and neck squamous cell, hepatocellular, melanoma or renal cell carcinoma were enrolled in the trial. Before TCR sequencing, CD4+ and CD8+ T cells were separately sorted from peripheral blood.

The CDR3 numbers 15 residues from cysteine through phenylalanine. The sequence is cut down to CDR3 DNA, 45 bases in frame from base 1. In the germline V gene, CDR1 corresponds to SGHTS and CDR2 to YDEGEE. V and J lose 4 bases and 1 base, and a span of 14 bases separates them. The TCR sequence derives from an adult with an advanced solid tumor such as melanoma, head and neck, liver or kidney cancer. The sequenced sample was CD4+ or CD8+ T cells sorted from blood, obtained in a trial of the OX40 agonist ivuxolimab. The chain couples TRBV5-8 to TRBJ1-2; the D gene assignment is ambiguous. The DNA is TGTGCCAGCAGCCAACGTGCCCCGTTTAACTATGGCTACACCTTC. Its coded protein is CASSQRAPFNYGYTF.